This T cell receptor (beta chain) emerged from a study of T cells in Graves' hyperthyroidism and ophthalmopathy (dated by TCRdb to between 2018 and 2021). Regarding the complete study: Peripheral blood samples were taken at initial diagnosis, before any treatment was given. A discovery cohort of 95 to 100 patients, 43 with Graves' ophthalmopathy and 55 to 60 with stable Graves' hyperthyroidism, was used to find distinguishing TCR V-J signatures. Whether ophthalmopathy could be predicted prospectively was tested in an independent validation cohort made up of roughly 19 hyperthyroidism patients plus 17 patients who later progressed to ophthalmopathy. The 100 or so discovery patients were randomly split 7:3 into training and test sets. In addition, the study compared T-cell repertoires in thyroid tissue and in blood from about 6 Graves' hyperthyroidism patients. Once sampling was done, hyperthyroidism patients were given methimazole at a starting dose of 30 mg daily, whereas ophthalmopathy patients were given high-dose intravenous methylprednisolone. The paper reports TCR Vbeta CDR3 sequencing of 135 peripheral blood samples: approximately 41 ophthalmopathy, some 80 hyperthyroidism and around 17 progressor patients.

This clonotype showed up many times. Its antigen is still unknown. The sample holds no much larger clone one base away, and base qualities are not on file. The CDR3, from cysteine to phenylalanine, totals 15 residues. Of all the DNA, just the CDR3 is kept, 45 bases in frame from base 1. CDR1 and CDR2, per the germline V gene (reference sequence), are LNHDA and SQIVND. The germline V and J ends show losses of 3 bases and 3 bases respectively, and no gene match explains 6 bases of the junction. Stable Graves' hyperthyroidism was defined as the absence of progression to ophthalmopathy over 18 months of follow-up. Hyperthyroidism patients were newly diagnosed, with disease duration under 2 months, and aged 18 to 65 years. Patients with uncontrolled infections, other autoimmune diseases, pregnancy or lactation were excluded. Diagnoses were established on the basis of clinical symptoms, serum thyroxine and TRAb, thyroid ultrasound, and orbital computed tomography. Ficoll-Paque density gradient centrifugation was used to isolate PBMCs from approximately 11 ml of fresh peripheral blood. Total RNA was extracted using Trizol reagent, and RNA quality was assessed on an Agilent 2100 Bioanalyzer.

On the study overall, not on this receptor specifically: In validation, the model predicted progression to ophthalmopathy with around 71% sensitivity and 72% to 85% specificity, a median of approximately 6.5 months before onset. No statistical method was used to fix the sample size in advance, and group allocation was not hidden from the investigators. Ophthalmopathy was separated from stable hyperthyroidism by a 13 V-J signature model, with about 86% sensitivity and roughly 81% specificity obtained in cross-validation and 80%/75% obtained in testing. Blood samples also contained most of the expanded thyroid clonotypes (frequency above 0.001), which suggests that blood repertoires may reflect thyroid immune responses.

The TCR beta CDR3 regions were amplified from the RNA transcripts. The TCR CDR3 was subjected to a first round of RT-PCR using the HTBI primer set and the Qiagen OneStep RT-PCR kit. Libraries were constructed in a second round of multiplex PCR, after which size selection and purification were carried out. Libraries were sequenced paired-end with 100 bp reads on an Illumina HiSeq2000. Per the authors' processing: SOAPnuke was used to process the raw data, removing reads that contained adapters or uncalled bases, had a mean Phred below 15, or lacked an exact match to the constant primer or identifier. COPE v1.2.5 was used to merge high-quality paired reads, and clonotypes were defined as unique nucleotide sequences. Clonotypes were aligned to IMGT TRBV, TRBD and TRBJ reference segments using MiTCR v1.1. Only V-J combinations with frequency above 0.0001, covering approximately 99% of repertoires, were analysed. A TCS score was defined as the ratio between F50 (clonal expansion) and ExV (chaos), using BLOSUM62-based TCRdist between CDR3 peptides within each V-J. Welch's t-statistics and random forest reduced 500 to 650 V-J features to fewer than 15, which were used in a naive Bayes classifier (R e1071). The Morisita-Horn index was used to measure how similar the thyroid and blood repertoires were. TCRdb itself trimmed the public reads at Q25 with fastp, ran MiXCR and retained productive beta chains. A single entry per CDR3 protein holds the most common genes and DNA from its merged rows. TCRdb assigned the V and J calls; the authors' analysis was not used. The sample table records about 760,000 distinct CDR3 sequences; under 45% of these occur just once. Around 30% of the sample is in the top ten clones.

This sequence uses TRBV19 and TRBJ1-2; TRBD1 matches 8 bases in the middle. Material for sequencing was blood. This receptor was obtained from a woman between 40 and 55 years old with Graves' hyperthyroidism. The nucleotides are TGTGCCAGTAGTATCACCGGGACAGGTGACTATGGCTACACCTTC. Translation gives CASSITGTGDYGYTF.